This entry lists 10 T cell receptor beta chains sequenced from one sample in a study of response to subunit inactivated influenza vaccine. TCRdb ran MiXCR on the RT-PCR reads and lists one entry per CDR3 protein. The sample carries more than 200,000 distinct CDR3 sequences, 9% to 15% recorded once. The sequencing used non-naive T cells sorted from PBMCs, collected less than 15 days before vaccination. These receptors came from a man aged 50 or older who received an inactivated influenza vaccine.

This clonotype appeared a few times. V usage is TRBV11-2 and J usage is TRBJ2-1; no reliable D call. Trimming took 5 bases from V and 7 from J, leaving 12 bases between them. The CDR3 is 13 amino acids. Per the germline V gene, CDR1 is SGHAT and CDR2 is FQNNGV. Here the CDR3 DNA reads TGTGCCAGCAGCCCCGGGTCGGGTAATGAGCAGTTCTTC. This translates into CASSPGSGNEQFF. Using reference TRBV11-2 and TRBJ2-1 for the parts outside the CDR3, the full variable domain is EAGVAQSPRYKIIEKRQSVAFWCNPISGHATLYWYQQILGQGPKLLIQFQNNGVVDDSQLPKDRFSAERLKGVDSTLKIQPAKLEDSAVYLCASSPGSGNEQFFGPGTRLTVL.

The CDR3 sequence: CASSQVRRTSGFGNEQFF. The DNA of the CDR3 is TGTGCCAGCAGCCAAGTCCGACGTACTAGCGGGTTTGGGAATGAGCAGTTCTTC. The chain couples TRBV3-1 to TRBJ2-1, with TRBD2 matching 9 bases. J gave up 7 bases and V 1 base, and 14 bases lay outside the gene matches. Germline V CDR1 and CDR2: LGHDT, YNNKEL (reference sequence). The CDR3 runs 18 residues.

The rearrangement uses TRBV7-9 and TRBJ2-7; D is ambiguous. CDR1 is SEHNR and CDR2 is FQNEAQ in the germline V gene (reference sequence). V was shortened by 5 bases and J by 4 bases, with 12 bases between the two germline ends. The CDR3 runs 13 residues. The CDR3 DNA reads TGTGCCAGCAGCCAACGTTCCTTTTACGAGCAGTACTTC. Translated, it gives CASSQRSFYEQYF. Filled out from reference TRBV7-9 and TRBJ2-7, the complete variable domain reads DTGVSQNPRHKITKRGQNVTFRCDPISEHNRLYWYRQTLGQGPEFLTYFQNEAQLEKSRLLSDRFSAERPKGSFSTLEIQRTEQGDSAMYLCASSQRSFYEQYFGPGTRLTVT.

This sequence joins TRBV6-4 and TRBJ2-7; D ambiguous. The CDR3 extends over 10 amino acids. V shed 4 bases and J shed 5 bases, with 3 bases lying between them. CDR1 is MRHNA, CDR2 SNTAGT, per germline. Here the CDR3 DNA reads TGTGCCAGCAGTGTCCACGAGCAGTACTTC. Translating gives CASSVHEQYF.

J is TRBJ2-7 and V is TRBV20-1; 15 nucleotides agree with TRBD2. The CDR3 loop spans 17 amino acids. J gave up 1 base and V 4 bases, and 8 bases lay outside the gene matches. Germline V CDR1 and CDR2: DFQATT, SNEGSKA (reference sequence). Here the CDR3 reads CSATGLAGGERSYEQYF. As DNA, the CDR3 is TGCAGTGCTACTGGACTAGCGGGAGGGGAAAGGTCCTACGAGCAGTACTTC.

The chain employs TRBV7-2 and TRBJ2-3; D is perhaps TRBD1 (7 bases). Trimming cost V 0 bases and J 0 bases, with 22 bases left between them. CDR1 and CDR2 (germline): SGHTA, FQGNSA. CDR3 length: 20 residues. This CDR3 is CASSLAKGGQSASSTDTQYF. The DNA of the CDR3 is TGTGCCAGCAGCTTAGCTAAGGGGGGACAGTCAGCTTCTAGCACAGATACGCAGTATTTT.

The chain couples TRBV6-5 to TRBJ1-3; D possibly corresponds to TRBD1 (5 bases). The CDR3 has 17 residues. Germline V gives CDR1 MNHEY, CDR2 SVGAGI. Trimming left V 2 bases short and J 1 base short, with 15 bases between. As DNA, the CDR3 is TGTGCCAGCAGTTACAGCCAGGGTAGGAGATCTGGAAACACCATATATTTT. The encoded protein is CASSYSQGRRSGNTIYF.

Written as DNA, the CDR3 is TGTGCCAGCAGTACAACGACGGACCGGCCCCAGCATTTT. Protein product: CASSTTTDRPQHF. The chain carries TRBV12-3 or TRBV12-4 and TRBJ1-5; D gene ambiguous. The CDR3 spans 13 residues. Between the trimmed V and J ends, which lost 5 bases and 9 bases, there was a span of 14 bases.

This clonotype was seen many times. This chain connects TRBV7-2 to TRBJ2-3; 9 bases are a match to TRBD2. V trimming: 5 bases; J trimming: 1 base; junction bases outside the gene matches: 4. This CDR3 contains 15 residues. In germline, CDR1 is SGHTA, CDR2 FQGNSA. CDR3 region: CASSQTSGGTDTQYF. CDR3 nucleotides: TGTGCCAGCAGCCAGACTAGCGGTGGCACAGATACGCAGTATTTT.

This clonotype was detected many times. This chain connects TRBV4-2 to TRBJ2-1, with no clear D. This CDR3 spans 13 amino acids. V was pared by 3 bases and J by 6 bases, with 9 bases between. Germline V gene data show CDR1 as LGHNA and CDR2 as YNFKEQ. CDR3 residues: CASSQDPRNEQFF. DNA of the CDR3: TGTGCCAGCAGCCAGGACCCCCGCAATGAGCAGTTCTTC.